Following are 3 T cell receptor beta chains from one sample sequenced in a study of cytotoxic CD8 clonotypes in ibrutinib-treated CLL. Clones were read by immunoSEQ multiplex PCR, and TCRdb kept only the in-frame ones, dropping some. The data contain about 120,000 clones, 80% to 90% of them singletons. Specimen: PBMCs, collected after 24 months of ibrutinib treatment. The receptors here all came from a human donor with chronic lymphocytic leukemia.

This clone was counted only a few times. V and J are TRBV10-3 and TRBJ1-1; 8 bases fit TRBD1. V gave up 5 bases and J gave up 3 bases; unmatched junction bases: 11. The CDR3 length is 16 residues. Germline CDR1 reads ENHRY; CDR2 reads SYGVKD. Here the CDR3 DNA reads TGTGCCATCAGTTACAGGCGGACAGGGACGGACACTGAAGCTTTCTTT. Translation: CAISYRRTGTDTEAFF.

V and J are TRBV5-1 and TRBJ2-6, with TRBD1 as a possible D gene (6 bases). V was shortened by 4 bases and J by 2 bases, with 10 bases between the two germline ends. Germline V gives CDR1 SGHRS, CDR2 YFSETQ. This CDR3 spans 15 amino acids. The CDR3 region is CASSGTGTGANVLTF. Here the CDR3 DNA reads TGCGCCAGCAGCGGAACAGGGACTGGGGCCAACGTCCTGACTTTC.

The table lists this clone with a count of one. The chain is built from TRBV6-1 and TRBJ1-2, with 10 bases fitting TRBD1. The germline gives CDR1 MNHNS, CDR2 SASEGT. The CDR3 loop spans 13 amino acids. J lost 6 bases, V lost 6 bases, and 4 bases had no gene match. CDR3 amino acids: CASRPGQGNGYTF. Here the CDR3 DNA reads TGTGCCAGCAGACCGGGACAGGGGAATGGCTACACCTTC.